Below, one T cell receptor (beta chain) is given with its context. Its specificity is not known. Germline loops: CDR1 SGHDN, CDR2 FVKESK. Trimming shortened V by 1 base and J by 8 bases, and 14 bases separated the two germline ends. CDR3 length equals 15 residues. Clones were read by immunoSEQ multiplex PCR, and TCRdb kept only the in-frame ones, dropping some. Of 110,000 or so clones listed, roughly nine tenths are singletons. The sample originates from a study of T cell responses to AZD1222 COVID-19 vaccine. Study summary: The study pooled second doses at about 4 or about 12 weeks. The study's findings and limits: Repertoire sampling was restricted to post-peak T cell response timepoints. Donors were largely white British and mainly female; clonal diversity was possibly underestimated. Dominant at 160-218 and 743-854, vaccine-associated CD4 TCRs also spanned spike.

The sample here was peripheral blood, taken on day 0 of AZD1222 vaccination. This receptor was taken from an adult in good health. The genes are TRBV14 and TRBJ1-4, with D possibly matching TRBD1 (5 bases). The chain's CDR3 is CASSQASGRGEKLFF. The CDR3 nucleotides read TGTGCCAGCAGCCAAGCGTCTGGTCGGGGCGAAAAACTGTTTTTT. Together with reference TRBV14 and TRBJ1-4, the CDR3 gives the full variable domain: EAGVTQFPSHSVIEKGQTVTLRCDPISGHDNLYWYRRVMGKEIKFLLHFVKESKQDESGMPNNRFLAERTGGTYSTLKVQPAELEDSGVYFCASSQASGRGEKLFFGSGTQLSVL.